This T cell receptor beta chain came from a study of T cell responses to AZD1222 COVID-19 vaccine. Study observations and caveats: Researchers took repertoire samples only after the peak T cell response had come. The donors showed a predominance of white British ancestry and of females, with possible underestimation of clonal diversity. Regions 160-218 and 743-854 dominated among vaccine-associated CD4 TCRs spanning spike.

Unmatched junction bases numbered 6, after V lost 6 bases and J lost 11 bases. CDR1 LNHDA and CDR2 SQIVND come from the germline V gene (reference sequence). This CDR3 has 11 residues. Sequencing used immunoSEQ multiplex PCR; TCRdb keeps in-frame clones, though not all of them. The sample includes around 190,000 clones, around 94% of them seen just once. Comment on this clone: Its specificity is unknown.

The sample consisted of peripheral blood, taken 28 days after the second AZD1222 dose. The chain recombines TRBV19 with TRBJ1-1, with 7 bases aligning to TRBD1. The sequence was obtained from an adult who received the AZD1222 COVID-19 vaccine. Here the CDR3 reads CASRQGDWAFF. The CDR3 DNA is TGTGCCAGTAGGCAGGGGGATTGGGCTTTCTTT.